The sequence of this T cell receptor beta chain was determined in a study of T cell changes during pregnancy in multiple sclerosis. The CDR3 is made up of 13 amino acids. Trimming shortened V by 7 bases and J by 2 bases, and 13 bases separated the two germline ends. Per germline, CDR1 SGDLS and CDR2 YYNGEE. Clones were sequenced by immunoSEQ multiplex PCR, and TCRdb holds only the in-frame ones, with some missing. The sample lists some 39,000 clones; 90% to 95% were seen once. The sample consisted of CD4+ T cells from peripheral blood mononuclear cells, taken in the second trimester of pregnancy. The TCR sequence derives from a female donor in good health, enrolled as a control in a pregnancy study. The chain links TRBV9 to TRBJ2-7; the D gene is possibly TRBD1 (7 bases). The CDR3, as DNA: TGTGCCAGCGGCGGGACAGCTACCTACGAGCAGTACTTC. Its translation: CASGGTATYEQYF.